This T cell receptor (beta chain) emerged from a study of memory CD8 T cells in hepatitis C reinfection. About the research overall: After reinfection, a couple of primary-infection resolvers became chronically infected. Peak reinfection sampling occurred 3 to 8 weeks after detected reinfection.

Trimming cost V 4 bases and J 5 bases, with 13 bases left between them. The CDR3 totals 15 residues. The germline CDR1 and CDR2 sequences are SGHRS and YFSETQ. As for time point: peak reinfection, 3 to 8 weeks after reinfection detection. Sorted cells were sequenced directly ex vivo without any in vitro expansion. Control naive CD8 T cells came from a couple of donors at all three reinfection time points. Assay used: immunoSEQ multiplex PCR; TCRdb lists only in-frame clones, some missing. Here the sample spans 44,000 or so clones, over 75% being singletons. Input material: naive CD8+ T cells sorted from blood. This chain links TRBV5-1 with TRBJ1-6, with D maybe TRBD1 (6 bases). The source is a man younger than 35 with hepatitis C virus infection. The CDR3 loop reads CASSLDRNDNSPLHF. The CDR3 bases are TGCGCCAGCAGCCTTGACAGGAATGATAATTCACCCCTCCACTTT.